Each of the 5 T cell receptor beta chains below was sequenced from the same sample in a study of response to subunit inactivated influenza vaccine. One entry per CDR3 protein results from TCRdb running MiXCR on the RT-PCR reads. Counted here are 500,000 or so distinct CDR3 sequences, 15% to 20% occurring once; the ten biggest clones make up 3%. This material consisted of CD4+ T cells sorted from PBMCs, taken less than 30 months after vaccination. Every receptor here comes from a man aged 45-69 years who received an inactivated influenza vaccine.

This chain uses TRBV5-6 with TRBJ1-2; 10 bases map to TRBD1. The CDR3 spans 14 residues. With 5 bases clipped from V and 6 bases from J, the junction kept 7 bases outside the gene matches. Per germline, CDR1 SGHDT and CDR2 YYEEEE. Here the CDR3 reads CASRYGTGAHGYTF. The CDR3 DNA reads TGTGCCAGCAGATACGGGACAGGGGCCCATGGCTACACCTTC.

This clonotype was detected only a few times. This rearrangement joins TRBV2 to TRBJ2-1; D may be TRBD1 (5 bases). The V end lost 1 base, the J end lost 3 bases, and 10 bases lay between the germline ends. The CDR3 has 15 residues. Germline CDR1 is SNHLY and CDR2 is FYNNEI. The CDR3 protein is CASSEEVQVYNEQFF. CDR3 nucleotide sequence: TGTGCCAGCAGTGAAGAGGTACAGGTCTACAATGAGCAGTTCTTC.

The rearrangement links TRBV6-2 or TRBV6-3 to TRBJ2-7, with 7 bases identical to TRBD2. The CDR3 runs to 13 residues. Germline CDR1 reads MNHEY; CDR2 reads SVGEGT. Unmatched junction bases numbered 6, after V lost 4 bases and J lost 6 bases. CDR3 amino acids: CASSFEAGSEQYF. DNA for the CDR3: TGTGCCAGCAGTTTCGAAGCGGGATCCGAGCAGTACTTC.

V usage is TRBV28 and J usage is TRBJ2-3, with a weak D call TRBD2 (5 bases). CDR1 is MDHEN and CDR2 is SYDVKM in the germline V gene. V was cut by 6 bases and J by 2 bases, with 15 bases left in between. CDR3 size: 15 residues. The CDR3 DNA reads TGTGCCAGCAGCGACCCTAGCTTCTCCACAGATACGCAGTATTTT. Protein: CASSDPSFSTDTQYF.

This clonotype showed up just a few times. V and J are TRBV6-5 and TRBJ2-1; possibly TRBD1 or TRBD2 for D (6 bases each). V lost 2 bases to trimming and J lost 7 bases, with 27 bases between them. CDR1 is MNHEY and CDR2 is SVGAGI in the germline V gene. The CDR3 has 19 residues. The CDR3 bases are TGTGCCAGCAGTTACACTCGTAGCGCCTTTAGGGGGGCCGCTAATGAGCAGTTCTTC. Translation gives CASSYTRSAFRGAANEQFF.